These 5 T cell receptor beta chains share one sample of origin, sequenced in a study of T-cell memory formation after mild COVID-19. TCRdb recomputed calls from the 5' RACE reads with MiXCR, one row per CDR3 protein. The sample includes fewer than 450,000 distinct CDR3 sequences, approximately 21% of them seen just once. The sequenced sample was PBMCs or a T cell subset sorted from them (not recorded which). The receptors stem from an adult woman who had mild COVID-19 (a few samples of this study predate the infection). Cell type and time point are not known.

This clonotype was seen more than once but under ten times. This chain uses TRBV12-3 or TRBV12-4 with TRBJ2-5; the match to TRBD2 covers 8 bases. V gave up 6 bases and J gave up 2 bases; unmatched junction bases: 8. This CDR3 contains 15 residues. As DNA, the CDR3 is TGTGCCAGCAGCGGGGCGGGGGGCGTACAAGAGACCCAGTACTTC. Protein product: CASSGAGGVQETQYF.

In its sample, this clonotype was seen a few times. This rearrangement joins TRBV7-2 to TRBJ1-4; D may be TRBD1 (5 bases). This CDR3 has 15 amino acids. Per the germline V gene, CDR1 is SGHTA and CDR2 is FQGNSA. V was pared by 5 bases and J by 3 bases, with 13 bases between. CDR3 residues: CASSRGAAANEKLFF. DNA for the CDR3: TGTGCCAGCAGCAGAGGGGCAGCAGCTAATGAAAAACTGTTTTTT.

This clonotype was detected a few times. This chain joins TRBV7-2 and TRBJ1-1, with D unclear. CDR1 SGHTA and CDR2 FQGNSA come from the germline V gene. The CDR3 runs 13 residues. Trimming removed 3 bases at V and 4 bases at J, with 9 bases between. The DNA for the CDR3 is TGTGCCAGCAGCTTTGATACAACCACTGAAGCTTTCTTT. This translates into CASSFDTTTEAFF.

This clonotype was observed a few times. CDR3 in amino acids: CASSSASQGEADGYTF. The CDR3 nucleotides read TGTGCCAGCAGCTCCGCCAGCCAGGGAGAGGCAGATGGCTACACCTTC. The rearrangement uses TRBV7-9 and TRBJ1-2; possible D gene TRBD1, 5 bases. V was trimmed by 4 bases and J by 6 bases, leaving 21 bases between them. CDR3 length equals 16 residues. The germline V gene encodes CDR1 SEHNR and CDR2 FQNEAQ (reference sequence).

The chain carries TRBV27 and TRBJ1-1; 9 nucleotides agree with TRBD1. The ends lost 5 bases at V and 4 bases at J; junction bases unmatched: 8. This CDR3 region has 15 residues. Germline values: CDR1 MNHEY, CDR2 SMNVEV (reference sequence). The chain's CDR3 is CASSPGTGFGTEAFF. The CDR3 bases are TGTGCCAGCAGTCCCGGGACAGGGTTTGGCACTGAAGCTTTCTTT.